This T cell receptor (beta chain) was obtained from a study of radiotherapy plus CTLA-4 blockade in lung cancer. Sequencing used immunoSEQ multiplex PCR; TCRdb keeps in-frame clones, though not all of them. The sample includes 35,000 to 55,000 clones, over 60% of them seen just once. This clone showed up just once. Chemo-refractory metastatic non-small-cell lung cancer patients underwent focal radiation alongside CTLA-4 blockade with ipilimumab. The sequencing here drew on peripheral blood, taken from a patient treated with radiotherapy plus ipilimumab. This receptor was taken from a human donor with non-small cell lung cancer whose response to radiotherapy plus ipilimumab could not be evaluated.

CDR3 sequence reads: CASSQAAGVSDTQYF. The CDR3 DNA sequence: TGCGCCAGCAGCCAAGCTGCGGGAGTCTCGGATACGCAGTATTTT. The V gene is TRBV4-3, the J gene TRBJ2-3, with 7 bases fitting TRBD2. CDR3 length: 15 amino acids. The V gene end was trimmed by 1 base and the J gene end by 6 bases; junction bases not matched to a gene: 7. Germline CDR1 LGHNA, CDR2 YSLEER.